The sequence of this TCR beta chain was determined in a study of blood T cell repertoires in COVID-19. For the study at large: Acute-phase and convalescent COVID-19 samples originated in the United States, Italy and Spain. PBMCs, B-cell-depleted T cells, or T cells provided the cDNA or gDNA that made up the material.

Methods used by the authors: For nucleated cells, counts were estimated from reference gene primer amplification. Using immunoSEQ multiplex PCR, the repertoire was profiled, and TCRdb retains in-frame clones only, with some absent. V, J and clone size reflect that table, while D and trimming were determined from the DNA. The sample shows about 120,000 clones, approximately 84% of them seen only once. CDR1 SGHTA and CDR2 FQGNSA come from the germline V gene. V lost 5 bases to trimming and J lost 4 bases, with 11 bases between them. The CDR3 runs 14 residues. The sample was peripheral blood. V gene TRBV7-2 combines with J gene TRBJ1-4; no reliable D call. This TCR derives from a man aged 70 or older with active or convalescent COVID-19. The CDR3 sequence: CASSPGKVNEKLFF. CDR3 DNA: TGTGCCAGCAGCCCCGGGAAGGTTAATGAAAAACTGTTTTTT.